This section outlines one T cell receptor (beta chain) sequence together with its context. Its cognate antigen is unknown. Germline trimming cut 8 bases from V and 5 bases from J; bases unmatched to any gene: 9. Looked up from germline, CDR1 is SNHLY and CDR2 is FYNNEI. CDR3 length equals 14 residues. These donors, healthy bone marrow donors, were studied. The sample belongs to a study of cytomegalovirus exposure and HLA in healthy donors. Study-level information: Earlier, fewer than 130 million unique TCR beta sequences were recovered from roughly 170 million T cells by an analysis. Study-wide points: Specific recognition of CMV antigens was confirmed in vitro for a few chains (all CMV-associated). While the bulk of TCR sequences proved rare, some public TCRs turned up in many donors.

PCR amplification relied on 60 Vbeta primers (plus 13 Jbeta primers). TCRdb keeps only in-frame clones here, not all; method: immunoSEQ multiplex PCR. The profile shows some 150,000 clones, roughly 77% of them singletons. The TCR was taken from a male donor in good health and CMV-seronegative. The sample taken for sequencing was PBMCs. The chain carries TRBV2 and TRBJ1-2, with TRBD1 identical over 9 bases. CDR3 sequence (DNA): TGTGCCAGCCGAAGGACAGGGGATAGATATGGCTACACCTTC. Translation gives CASRRTGDRYGYTF.